One and the same sample provided the 5 T cell receptor beta chains below, sequenced in a study of molecular identifiers for immune sequencing clone quantification. TCRdb reprocessed the PCR reads via MiXCR and lists one record per CDR3 protein. The repertoire has about 510,000 distinct CDR3 sequences, around 23% of them found once; the top ten carry over 0.6%. The sample comprised naive CD8+ T cells from blood, with Jurkat cell RNA spiked in. Stated subset: FACS-sorted CD8+CD4-CCR7+CD45RA+ naive T cells. The receptors were sampled from a human donor in good health. Some libraries in this study had Jurkat cell RNA spiked in.

This clonotype was observed a few times. The chain has TRBV19 and TRBJ2-1; TRBD2 matches 7 bases. With V trimmed by 4 bases and J by 7 bases, 4 bases remained unmatched. Germline lookup yields CDR1 LNHDA and CDR2 SQIVND (reference sequence). CDR3 length equals 13 residues. The CDR3 DNA reads TGTGCCAGTAGTAGCGGGAGCGTAAATGAGCAGTTCTTC. This gives the protein CASSSGSVNEQFF. The complete variable domain, with remaining parts taken from reference TRBV19 and TRBJ2-1, reads DGGITQSPKYLFRKEGQNVTLSCEQNLNHDAMYWYRQDPGQGLRLIYYSQIVNDFQKGDIAEGYSVSREKKESFPLTVTSAQKNPTAFYLCASSSGSVNEQFFGPGTRLTVL.

This clonotype was seen repeatedly, ten times or more. The rearrangement joins TRBV7-9 to TRBJ2-3, with 7 bases that match TRBD1. Unmatched junction bases numbered 9, after V lost 4 bases and J lost 5 bases. Germline-derived CDR1 and CDR2 are SEHNR and FQNEAQ (reference sequence). This CDR3 has 15 residues. The CDR3 spells CASSSVPGQLDTQYF. The CDR3 nucleotides read TGTGCCAGCAGCTCGGTCCCGGGACAGCTAGATACGCAGTATTTT. Using reference TRBV7-9 and TRBJ2-3 for the parts outside the CDR3, the full variable domain is DTGVSQNPRHKITKRGQNVTFRCDPISEHNRLYWYRQTLGQGPEFLTYFQNEAQLEKSRLLSDRFSAERPKGSFSTLEIQRTEQGDSAMYLCASSSVPGQLDTQYFGPGTRLTVL.

About this clonotype itself: With a much larger clone just one base away, this may be a read error. Here the CDR3 DNA reads TGTGCCAGCGGTGAGGGGCAGACTTTCACAGATACGCAGTATTTT. It translates to CASGEGQTFTDTQYF. The V and J genes are TRBV2 and TRBJ2-3; possibly TRBD1 or TRBD2 for D (5 bases each). The length of the CDR3 is 15 residues. The V gene's germline CDR1 is SNHLY and CDR2 FYNNEI.

Regarding this clonotype: An end of the junction differs from the germline gene, which may be a read error. The chain has TRBV5-1 and TRBJ2-4, with D perhaps matching TRBD1 (6 bases). The CDR3 contains 15 residues. CDR1 is SGHRS, CDR2 YFSETQ, per germline. The CDR3 DNA reads as TGCGCCAGCAGCTTGCCGCCAGGGGTTGATTACCTTCCGTCCTTC. It yields the protein CASSLPPGVDYLPSF.

The V gene is TRBV20-1, the J gene TRBJ2-1; D uncertain. V was trimmed by 0 bases and J by 4 bases, leaving 1 base between them. CDR3 size: 11 residues. From germline, CDR1 is DFQATT and CDR2 SNEGSKA (reference sequence). The CDR3 region is CSAREYNEQFF. CDR3 bases: TGCAGTGCTAGAGAATACAATGAGCAGTTCTTC.